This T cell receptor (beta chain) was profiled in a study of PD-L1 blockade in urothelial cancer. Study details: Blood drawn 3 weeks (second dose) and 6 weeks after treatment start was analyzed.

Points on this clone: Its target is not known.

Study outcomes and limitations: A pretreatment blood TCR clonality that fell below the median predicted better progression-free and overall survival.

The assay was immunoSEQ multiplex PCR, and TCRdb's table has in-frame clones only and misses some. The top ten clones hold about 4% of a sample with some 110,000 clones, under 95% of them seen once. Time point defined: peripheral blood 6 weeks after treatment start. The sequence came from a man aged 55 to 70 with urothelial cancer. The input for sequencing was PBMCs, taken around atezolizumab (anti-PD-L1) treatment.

The CDR3 spells CASSSQGWTEAFF. The CDR3 DNA is TGTGCCAGCAGCTCCCAGGGGTGGACTGAAGCTTTCTTT. The chain has TRBV6-6 and TRBJ1-1; TRBD1 might be the D (6 bases). V was shortened by 6 bases and J by 5 bases, with 13 bases between the two germline ends. Germline V gene lookup returns CDR1 MNHNY and CDR2 SVGAGI (reference sequence). The CDR3 consists of 13 residues.